Following are 10 T cell receptor beta chains from one sample sequenced in a study of spatial heterogeneity in lung cancer. TCRdb re-called the 5' RACE reads with MiXCR, one entry per CDR3 protein. The sample shows about 17,000 distinct CDR3 sequences, roughly a fifth of them seen only once. Time point specified: sample taken at primary tumor resection. Unsorted whole RNA from tumor, nontumor lung or frozen PBMC underwent sequencing. Here the sequenced sample was PBMCs, taken at surgery. The receptors were gathered from a male donor with early-stage non-small cell lung cancer.

This clonotype has a count of ten or more. This chain uses TRBV29-1 with TRBJ2-6, with D possibly being TRBD1 or TRBD2 (5 bases each). Trimming took 0 bases from V and 4 from J, leaving 13 bases between them. The germline gives CDR1 SQVTM, CDR2 ANQGSEA. The CDR3 totals 16 residues. CDR3 in amino acids: CSVEDLGGTGANVLTF. The CDR3, as DNA: TGCAGCGTTGAAGATCTTGGGGGTACCGGGGCCAACGTCCTGACTTTC. Full variable domain (missing parts from reference TRBV29-1 and TRBJ2-6): SAVISQKPSRDICQRGTSLTIQCQVDSQVTMMFWYRQQPGQSLTLIATANQGSEATYESGFVIDKFPISRPNLTFSTLTVSNMSPEDSSIYLCSVEDLGGTGANVLTFGAGSRLTVL.

In this sample, this clonotype turned up many times. The V and J genes are TRBV7-9 and TRBJ2-3; TRBD2 might be the D (6 bases). The CDR3 has 15 residues. From germline, CDR1 is SEHNR and CDR2 FQNEAQ (reference sequence). V dropped 5 bases and J dropped 2 bases, with 14 bases sitting between them. The CDR3 here is CASSHGSGVTDTQYF. The CDR3 nucleotides are TGTGCCAGCAGCCACGGGAGCGGAGTCACAGATACGCAGTATTTT.

This clonotype was picked up one time. The V gene is TRBV19, the J gene TRBJ1-1; 7 bases map to TRBD1. Germline trimming cut 5 bases from V and 0 bases from J; bases unmatched to any gene: 3. Germline CDR1 and CDR2: LNHDA and SQIVND (reference sequence). The CDR3 spans 14 residues. CDR3 residues: CASSEQGMNTEAFF. The CDR3, as DNA: TGTGCCAGTAGTGAACAGGGGATGAACACTGAAGCTTTCTTT.

J is TRBJ2-1 and V is TRBV20-1, with a possible D match to TRBD2 (6 bases). Trimming left V 6 bases short and J 3 bases short, with 21 bases between. From germline, CDR1 is DFQATT and CDR2 SNEGSKA (reference sequence). This CDR3 region has 16 residues. The CDR3 sequence is CSAIAGTDYFYNEQFF. The CDR3 DNA sequence: TGCAGTGCAATCGCCGGGACGGACTATTTCTACAATGAGCAGTTCTTC.

This clonotype was recorded many times. The rearrangement links TRBV12-3 or TRBV12-4 to TRBJ1-2; possible D gene TRBD1, 5 bases. The V end lost 1 base, the J end lost 4 bases, and 13 bases lay between the germline ends. The CDR3 spans 15 residues. Here the CDR3 reads CASSLEGSGAYGYTF. CDR3 coding DNA: TGTGCCAGCAGTTTAGAGGGGTCAGGCGCCTATGGCTACACCTTC.

This clonotype was seen at least ten times. The chain uses TRBV29-1 and TRBJ1-1; D uncertain. The germline V gene encodes CDR1 SQVTM and CDR2 ANQGSEA. Trimming took 3 bases from V and 3 from J, leaving 17 bases between them. The CDR3 is made up of 15 amino acids. The CDR3, as DNA: TGCAGCGTTGAGAGGCACAGTTCCCGGGACACTGAAGCTTTCTTT. This sequence encodes CSVERHSSRDTEAFF.

Within the sample, this clonotype is medium-sized. J is TRBJ2-1 and V is TRBV3-1, with 7 bases aligning to TRBD2. Germline lookup yields CDR1 LGHDT and CDR2 YNNKEL (reference sequence). V lost 0 bases, J lost 5 bases, and 7 bases stayed unmatched. CDR3 size: 16 residues. CDR3 region: CASSQDRGEAHNEQFF. The CDR3 DNA reads TGTGCCAGCAGCCAAGATCGGGGGGAAGCTCACAATGAGCAGTTCTTC.

The V call is TRBV7-2, the J call TRBJ1-3; D unresolved. Deletions cut 5 bases from V and 3 bases from J, with 11 bases between. Per germline, CDR1 SGHTA and CDR2 FQGNSA. The length of the CDR3 is 14 residues. The CDR3 here is CASSARVFGNTIYF. The CDR3 region has the DNA TGTGCCAGCAGCGCCCGTGTTTTTGGAAACACCATATATTTT.

There are a few counts of this clonotype. The chain employs TRBV12-3 or TRBV12-4 and TRBJ2-7; D not resolved. Trimming removed 0 bases at V and 2 bases at J, with 11 bases between. The CDR3 length is 15 residues. The CDR3 protein is CASSLAGLEPYEQYF. CDR3 in DNA: TGTGCCAGCAGTTTAGCAGGGTTAGAACCCTACGAGCAGTACTTC.

This clonotype occurred a few times. This chain connects TRBV3-1 to TRBJ1-2, with D maybe TRBD1 (5 bases). CDR1 LGHDT and CDR2 YNNKEL come from the germline V gene (reference sequence). This CDR3 contains 16 residues. Trimming stripped 4 bases from V and 2 bases from J, with 17 bases between. This chain's CDR3 is CASSPHPWGGNYGYTF. CDR3 in DNA: TGTGCCAGCAGCCCCCATCCCTGGGGGGGGAACTATGGCTACACCTTC.